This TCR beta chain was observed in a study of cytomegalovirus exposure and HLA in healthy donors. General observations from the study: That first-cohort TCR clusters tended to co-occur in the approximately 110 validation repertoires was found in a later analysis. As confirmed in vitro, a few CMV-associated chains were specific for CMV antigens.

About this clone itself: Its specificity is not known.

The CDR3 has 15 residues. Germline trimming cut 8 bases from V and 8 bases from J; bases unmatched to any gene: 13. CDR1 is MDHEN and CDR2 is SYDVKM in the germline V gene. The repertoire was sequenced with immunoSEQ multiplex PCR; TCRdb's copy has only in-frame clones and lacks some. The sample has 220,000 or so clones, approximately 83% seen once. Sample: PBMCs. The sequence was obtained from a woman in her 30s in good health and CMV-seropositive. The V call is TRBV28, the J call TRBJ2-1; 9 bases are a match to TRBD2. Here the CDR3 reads CASVSGSGSSYEQFF. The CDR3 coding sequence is TGTGCCAGCGTCAGCGGTAGCGGGAGTTCGTATGAGCAGTTCTTC.